The 17 T cell receptor beta chains below were found in one sample sequenced in a study of blood T cell repertoires in COVID-19. Data came from immunoSEQ multiplex PCR; TCRdb stores just in-frame clones and leaves some out. The repertoire holds around 200,000 clones, approximately 84% seen once, with under 2.5% in the top ten. The sequenced sample consisted of peripheral blood. The receptor source for this set is a man aged 35 to 55 with active or convalescent COVID-19.

This chain joins TRBV28 and TRBJ1-1, with TRBD1 matching 10 bases. This CDR3 region has 15 residues. Looked up from germline, CDR1 is MDHEN and CDR2 is SYDVKM. The J segment lost 10 bases and the V segment lost 4 bases, leaving 12 bases of the junction unmatched. CDR3 in DNA: TGTGCCAGCAGTTCCCCCGGGACAGGGGACGACATAGCTTTCTTT. Its protein product is CASSSPGTGDDIAFF.

This clone was counted a few times. The chain is built from TRBV7-6 and TRBJ1-3; D call uncertain. Germline-derived CDR1 and CDR2 are SGHVS and FNYEAQ. The CDR3 spans 15 residues. Trimming took 0 bases from V and 4 from J, leaving 10 bases between them. This CDR3 reads CASSLARGSGNTIYF. CDR3 DNA sequence: TGTGCCAGCAGCTTAGCGCGGGGATCAGGAAACACCATATATTTT.

The chain combines TRBV5-1 with TRBJ2-1; 8 bases agree with TRBD2. This CDR3 is built from 16 residues. J was trimmed by 0 bases and V by 0 bases; bases with no gene match: 2. Germline V lookup: CDR1 SGHRS, CDR2 YFSETQ. The CDR3 sequence: CASSLAGTSSYNEQFF. CDR3 DNA: TGCGCCAGCAGCTTGGCCGGGACTAGCTCCTACAATGAGCAGTTCTTC.

The CDR3 DNA sequence: TGTGCCAGCAGGATGGCCACCGGGGAGCTGTTTTTT. Translated: CASRMATGELFF. The chain combines TRBV27 with TRBJ2-2; D is uncertain. The CDR3 contains 12 residues. The V end was cut by 6 bases, the J end by 4 bases, with 6 bases between. Germline CDR1 reads MNHEY; CDR2 reads SMNVEV (reference sequence).

The CDR3 DNA follows: TGTGCCAGCAGCGGGTGGGGGCTGAACACTGAAGCTTTCTTT. Its protein is CASSGWGLNTEAFF. V and J are TRBV5-4 and TRBJ1-1; the D gene is possibly TRBD1 (6 bases). With 4 bases removed from V and 0 bases from J, the gap between germline ends came to 10 bases. The CDR3 has 14 residues. Germline V gives CDR1 SGHNT, CDR2 YYREEE (reference sequence).

This clone was seen a handful of times. The chain couples TRBV6-6 to TRBJ1-6; D might be TRBD1 (6 bases). Trimming removed 4 bases from V and 9 bases from J, with 16 bases in between. CDR3 length: 15 residues. Germline-derived CDR1 and CDR2 are MNHNY and SVGAGI (reference sequence). The CDR3 sequence is CASSFSQGTSSPLHF. CDR3 nucleotide sequence: TGTGCCAGCAGTTTCTCACAGGGAACGAGTTCACCCCTCCACTTT.

V usage is TRBV7-9 and J usage is TRBJ1-5, with 11 bases fitting TRBD1. The V gene's germline CDR1 is SEHNR and CDR2 FQNEAQ (reference sequence). V lost 5 bases, J lost 2 bases, and 5 bases stayed unmatched. CDR3 size: 16 residues. Written as DNA, the CDR3 is TGTGCCAGCAGCCAAGGGGGACAGGGGGGCAATCAGCCCCAGCATTTT. This translates into CASSQGGQGGNQPQHF.

In its sample, this clone was seen once. The chain combines TRBV6-6 with TRBJ2-3; 8 bases fit TRBD2. The CDR3 is 13 residues long. With V trimmed by 6 bases and J by 6 bases, 5 bases remained unmatched. Germline V lookup: CDR1 MNHNY, CDR2 SVGAGI (reference sequence). In DNA, the CDR3 is TGTGCCAGCAGACGGGGGGGAGGGGATACGCAGTATTTT. The encoded protein is CASRRGGGDTQYF.

The chain recombines TRBV25-1 with TRBJ2-5; D not certain. The CDR3 runs to 12 residues. Trimming stripped 8 bases from V and 2 bases from J, with 9 bases between. Per the germline V gene, CDR1 is MGHDK and CDR2 is SYGVNS. The CDR3 is CASLTEQETQYF. DNA of the CDR3: TGTGCCAGCCTTACAGAGCAAGAGACCCAGTACTTC.

The chain uses TRBV3-1 (or the pseudogene TRBV3-2) and TRBJ1-5; D may be TRBD1 (5 bases). Trimming removed 1 base at V and 9 bases at J, with 10 bases between. The CDR3 loop spans 13 amino acids. Looked up from germline, CDR1 is LGHDT and CDR2 is YNNKEL (reference sequence). CDR3 DNA sequence: TGTGCCAGCAGCCAAGGGGGCAATGCGCCCCAGCATTTT. Protein product: CASSQGGNAPQHF.

V usage is TRBV9 and J usage is TRBJ1-6; no reliable D call. Per germline, CDR1 SGDLS and CDR2 YYNGEE. The CDR3 contains 17 residues. Trimming took 3 bases from V and 0 from J, leaving 13 bases between them. The CDR3 region is CASSAELHSSYNSPLHF. The CDR3, as DNA: TGTGCCAGCAGCGCCGAACTCCATAGCTCCTATAATTCACCCCTCCACTTT.

V is TRBV5-5 and J is TRBJ1-2; D is unresolved. V was clipped by 5 bases and J by 8 bases, with 19 bases between them. CDR3 length: 14 amino acids. Germline values: CDR1 SGHKS, CDR2 YYEKEE (reference sequence). The DNA for the CDR3 is TGTGCCAGCAGAAACGGCGGTTCTTTAAAAGGCTACACCTTC. Its translation is CASRNGGSLKGYTF.

The chain combines TRBV5-4 with TRBJ1-2, with D hard to call. The CDR3 has 14 amino acids. V was pared by 4 bases and J by 4 bases, with 14 bases between. Germline values: CDR1 SGHNT, CDR2 YYREEE (reference sequence). In DNA, the CDR3 is TGTGCCAGCAGCCGGCAGGTTTTCCTCTATGGCTACACCTTC. Its protein product is CASSRQVFLYGYTF.

Notes on this clone: Other DNA sequences of this sample code for an identical CDR3. The chain employs TRBV28 and TRBJ2-4; TRBD1 might be the D (6 bases). Germline CDR1 is MDHEN and CDR2 is SYDVKM. Trimming left V 2 bases short and J 0 bases short, with 8 bases between. The CDR3 runs to 15 residues. CDR3 loop: CASSLTGKAKNIQYF. CDR3 coding DNA: TGTGCCAGCAGTTTAACAGGGAAAGCCAAAAACATTCAGTACTTC.

The CDR3 spells CASSLVASGGTDTQYF. The CDR3 coding sequence is TGCGCCAGCAGCTTGGTAGCTAGCGGGGGCACAGATACGCAGTATTTT. J is TRBJ2-3 and V is TRBV5-1; 9 bases align to TRBD2. J was trimmed by 1 base and V by 0 bases; bases with no gene match: 3. Germline V CDR1 and CDR2: SGHRS, YFSETQ. The CDR3 is 16 residues long.

The V call is TRBV19, the J call TRBJ2-2; 10 bases align to TRBD1. Losses at the gene ends were 3 bases for V and 7 bases for J; bases not matched to a gene: 11. Looked up from germline, CDR1 is LNHDA and CDR2 is SQIVND (reference sequence). This CDR3 has 17 amino acids. Written as DNA, the CDR3 is TGTGCCAGTAGTATTGGTCACGGGACAGGGGTCCGCGGGGAGCTGTTTTTT. Protein sequence: CASSIGHGTGVRGELFF.

The chain joins TRBV27 to TRBJ2-2, with a tentative D call TRBD1 (5 bases). Trimming pared 3 bases from V and 4 bases from J, leaving 15 bases between. CDR1 is MNHEY and CDR2 is SMNVEV in the germline V gene (reference sequence). This CDR3 comprises 16 residues. CDR3 amino acids: CASSFPRGMITGELFF. CDR3 in DNA: TGTGCCAGCAGTTTCCCAAGGGGAATGATCACCGGGGAGCTGTTTTTT.